The 17 T cell receptor beta chains below all came from one sample that was sequenced in a study of blood T cell repertoires in COVID-19. TCRdb keeps only in-frame clones here, not all; method: immunoSEQ multiplex PCR. The profile shows approximately 180,000 clones, about 85% of them singletons. Sample: peripheral blood. Receptors originate from a woman of 80 years or more with acute or convalescent COVID-19.

The V and J genes are TRBV7-6 and TRBJ2-7; 8 bases match TRBD1. The germline V gene encodes CDR1 SGHVS and CDR2 FNYEAQ. The CDR3 extends over 14 amino acids. V trimming: 9 bases; J trimming: 0 bases; junction bases outside the gene matches: 7. The CDR3 spells CASSFGTGSYEQYF. The CDR3 DNA is TGTGCCAGTTCCTTCGGGACAGGCTCCTACGAGCAGTACTTC.

The chain carries TRBV30 and TRBJ2-2, with 7 bases matching TRBD1. This CDR3 is built from 13 residues. CDR1 is GTSNPN and CDR2 is SVGIG in the germline V gene (reference sequence). The ends lost 7 bases at V and 6 bases at J; junction bases unmatched: 8. The CDR3: CAFNPDRSGELFF. The CDR3 DNA follows: TGTGCCTTTAACCCGGACAGGTCCGGGGAGCTGTTTTTT.

In this sample, this clone turned up once. CDR3 bases: TGTGCCAGCAGTCTTAGCGGGAGGGTAAATGAGCAGTTCTTC. This translates into CASSLSGRVNEQFF. The genes are TRBV6-5 and TRBJ2-1; 11 positions agree with TRBD2. Germline V gene data show CDR1 as MNHEY and CDR2 as SVGAGI. V gave up 5 bases and J gave up 7 bases; unmatched junction bases: 4. The CDR3 sequence is 14 residues long.

This chain connects TRBV29-1 to TRBJ2-3; 7 bases map to TRBD2. CDR3 size: 12 residues. Germline lookup yields CDR1 SQVTM and CDR2 ANQGSEA. Unmatched junction bases numbered 3, after V lost 4 bases and J lost 5 bases. The chain's CDR3 is CSVAAGIDTQYF. The CDR3 DNA is TGCAGCGTTGCAGCGGGGATAGATACGCAGTATTTT.

The V and J genes are TRBV7-2 and TRBJ1-5; TRBD1 is a possible D gene (6 bases). This CDR3 comprises 15 residues. Germline CDR1 SGHTA, CDR2 FQGNSA. V was clipped by 4 bases and J by 4 bases, with 14 bases between them. CDR3 in amino acids: CASSWGRGGNQPQHF. CDR3 bases: TGTGCCAGCAGCTGGGGGCGGGGGGGGAATCAGCCCCAGCATTTT.

This CDR3 is CSAGRGNTEAFF. The CDR3 nucleotides are TGCAGCGCCGGACGGGGGAACACTGAAGCTTTCTTT. The gene calls are TRBV29-1 and TRBJ1-1; D unclear. The germline V gene encodes CDR1 SQVTM and CDR2 ANQGSEA. The CDR3 has 12 amino acids. Between the trimmed V and J ends, which lost 7 bases and 1 base, there was a span of 10 bases.

The chain links TRBV7-2 to TRBJ2-2; maybe TRBD1 (5 bases). CDR3 length equals 16 residues. V was cut by 0 bases and J by 6 bases, with 14 bases left in between. Germline V gives CDR1 SGHTA, CDR2 FQGNSA. In DNA, the CDR3 is TGTGCCAGCAGCTTAGCGGACATCTTTGTATCCGGGGAGCTGTTTTTT. This encodes CASSLADIFVSGELFF.

V usage is TRBV10-2 and J usage is TRBJ1-1, with TRBD1 as a possible D gene (6 bases). The V end lost 7 bases, the J end lost 0 bases, and 15 bases lay between the germline ends. Per germline, CDR1 WSHSY and CDR2 SAAADI. This CDR3 region has 15 residues. CDR3 DNA: TGCGCCAGCAAGAGGGGGGGCGTTATGAACACTGAAGCTTTCTTT. Amino acids: CASKRGGVMNTEAFF.

CDR3: CASQPGVPGNTIYF. The CDR3 DNA follows: TGTGCCAGCCAACCGGGGGTTCCCGGAAACACCATATATTTT. The rearrangement links TRBV6-5 to TRBJ1-3, with D maybe TRBD1 (5 bases). The ends were cut back, 8 bases at V and 4 bases at J, with 15 bases in the middle. Germline CDR1 reads MNHEY; CDR2 reads SVGAGI. This CDR3 spans 14 amino acids.

This chain connects TRBV18 to TRBJ1-1; TRBD1 is a possible D gene (5 bases). This CDR3 region has 15 residues. Germline CDR1 and CDR2: KGHSH and LQKENI. V shed 0 bases and J shed 7 bases, with 15 bases lying between them. CDR3 sequence reads: CASSPPLGGVNEAFF. CDR3 nucleotide sequence: TGTGCCAGCTCACCACCGTTAGGAGGGGTGAATGAAGCTTTCTTT.

The chain uses TRBV4-3 and TRBJ2-7, with a possible D match to TRBD1 (6 bases). The germline V gene encodes CDR1 LGHNA and CDR2 YSLEER. The V and J ends lost 1 base and 3 bases respectively, with 10 bases between them. The CDR3 extends over 14 amino acids. For the CDR3, the DNA is TGCGCCAGCAGCCAAGGCCCCAGGGGCTACGAGCAGTACTTC. Translating it yields CASSQGPRGYEQYF.

The chain is built from TRBV19 and TRBJ2-2; TRBD1 matches 7 bases. This CDR3 region has 18 residues. With 0 bases clipped from V and 0 bases from J, the junction kept 7 bases outside the gene matches. Germline CDR1 is LNHDA and CDR2 is SQIVND (reference sequence). The CDR3 sequence: CASSIDVPGTANTGELFF. In DNA form, the CDR3 reads TGTGCCAGTAGTATAGACGTCCCCGGGACAGCGAACACCGGGGAGCTGTTTTTT. The entire variable domain, with the rest obtained from reference TRBV19 and TRBJ2-2, is as follows: DGGITQSPKYLFRKEGQNVTLSCEQNLNHDAMYWYRQDPGQGLRLIYYSQIVNDFQKGDIAEGYSVSREKKESFPLTVTSAQKNPTAFYLCASSIDVPGTANTGELFFGEGSRLTVL.

This clone was seen more than once but under ten times. V gene TRBV9 combines with J gene TRBJ1-2; 8 positions match TRBD1. The CDR3 runs 16 residues. Germline CDR1 and CDR2: SGDLS and YYNGEE. Trimming took 0 bases from V and 7 from J; bases not matched to a gene: 11. The CDR3 DNA reads TGTGCCAGCAGCGTAGGGGGCCAGGGGGCCGAGAGTGGCTACACCTTC. Amino acid sequence: CASSVGGQGAESGYTF.

The V gene is TRBV9, the J gene TRBJ1-1; the D gene is possibly TRBD1 (6 bases). The CDR3 runs 17 residues. Trimming removed 0 bases at V and 2 bases at J, with 17 bases between. Germline CDR1 reads SGDLS; CDR2 reads YYNGEE. This CDR3 is CASSVAPMGAPNTEAFF. The CDR3 nucleotides read TGTGCCAGCAGCGTAGCCCCGATGGGGGCACCAAACACTGAAGCTTTCTTT.

The chain carries TRBV7-9 and TRBJ2-2; 7 nucleotides agree with TRBD2. The germline CDR1 and CDR2 sequences are SEHNR and FQNEAQ (reference sequence). The CDR3 totals 16 residues. V lost 5 bases, J lost 3 bases, and 9 bases stayed unmatched. DNA for the CDR3: TGTGCCAGCAGCCTTAGAGGTCGGGAGGACACCGGGGAGCTGTTTTTT. Its translation is CASSLRGREDTGELFF.

On this clone: Other DNA sequences from this sample encode an identical CDR3 as well. The chain recombines TRBV18 with TRBJ2-7, with TRBD2 identical over 7 bases. This CDR3 comprises 14 residues. V gave up 6 bases and J gave up 0 bases; unmatched junction bases: 5. From germline, CDR1 is KGHSH and CDR2 LQKENI. CDR3 loop: CASSVSGGSYEQYF. The CDR3, as DNA: TGTGCCAGCTCCGTCTCGGGGGGCTCCTACGAGCAGTACTTC.

This chain connects TRBV12-3 or TRBV12-4 to TRBJ2-1, with TRBD2 identical over 9 bases. The CDR3 is made up of 13 amino acids. V shed 4 bases, J shed 9 bases, and the junction held 4 bases outside the gene matches. DNA of the CDR3: TGTGCCAGCAGTTCCCCTAGCGGGGTTGAGCAGTTCTTC. It codes for CASSSPSGVEQFF.